Included here is one TCR beta chain sequence, with context. No antigen is known for it. MiXCR, applied by TCRdb to the RT-PCR reads, yields one record per CDR3 protein. Here the sample spans about 620,000 distinct CDR3 sequences, 11% being singletons. The data belong to a study of response to subunit inactivated influenza vaccine. Whole-study findings and limits: After each seasonal influenza vaccination, few new T cells are recruited, the authors suggested.

The V end was cut by 4 bases, the J end by 6 bases, with 9 bases between. The CDR3 covers 12 residues. This same sample was also part of a study on T cells expressing NK-cell markers. As reported in that work: 5'RACE template switching with UMIs generated TCR beta cDNA. Cells sorted as CD3+CD56+NKG2C+, CD3+CD56+NKG2C- and CD3+CD56-NKG2C+ T cells supplied the TCR beta repertoires. The CD3+CD56-NKG2C+ fraction of several donors was likewise dominated by these clonotypes.

This specimen consisted of PBMCs from blood, obtained on the day of vaccination. The source of this sequence is a man in his fifties who received an inactivated influenza vaccine. This chain uses TRBV12-3 or TRBV12-4 with TRBJ1-1; no clear D. The CDR3 spells CASSSVAPEAFF. CDR3 nucleotides: TGTGCCAGCAGTTCGGTGGCCCCTGAAGCTTTCTTT.